The 5 T cell receptor beta chains below were found in one sample sequenced in a study of blood T cell repertoires in COVID-19. This table comes from immunoSEQ multiplex PCR, and its TCRdb copy is limited to in-frame clones, with some not included. The repertoire holds over 250,000 clones, with over 75% as singletons. The sample taken for sequencing was peripheral blood. Receptors were obtained from an older woman with COVID-19, enrolled during active disease.

This chain joins TRBV7-9 and TRBJ2-2; 10 bases map to TRBD1. The CDR3 consists of 16 residues. Germline CDR1 and CDR2: SEHNR and FQNEAQ (reference sequence). V shed 5 bases, J shed 1 base, and the junction held 4 bases outside the gene matches. The CDR3 nucleotides read TGTGCCAGCAGCCCGGGGGACAGGGGGAACACCGGGGAGCTGTTTTTT. Protein sequence: CASSPGDRGNTGELFF.

This chain uses TRBV4-2 with TRBJ1-2; 8 positions agree with TRBD1. CDR3 length equals 15 residues. The germline V gene encodes CDR1 LGHNA and CDR2 YNFKEQ. J lost 0 bases, V lost 3 bases, and 3 bases had no gene match. The CDR3 coding sequence is TGTGCCAGCAGCCAGAGGACAGGGCCTAACTATGGCTACACCTTC. Its translation is CASSQRTGPNYGYTF.

V and J are TRBV9 and TRBJ2-3; TRBD2 is a possible D gene (5 bases). The CDR3 spans 16 residues. V lost 4 bases and J lost 0, with 15 bases in between. CDR1 is SGDLS and CDR2 is YYNGEE in the germline V gene. The CDR3 DNA follows: TGTGCCAGCAGCCCCCGGGGTAGCCATAGCACAGATACGCAGTATTTT. Its translation: CASSPRGSHSTDTQYF.

CDR3 nucleotides: TGTGCCAGCAGCAAAACCAACAGGGGGCTTAGCAATGAGCAGTTCTTC. Protein product: CASSKTNRGLSNEQFF. The chain uses TRBV21-1 and TRBJ2-1; TRBD1, the table's D call, lacks a check against the DNA. TRBV21-1 constitutes a pseudogene. The CDR3 has 16 amino acids.

The V call is TRBV28, the J call TRBJ1-1; D not resolved. The V end was cut by 8 bases, the J end by 1 base, with 8 bases between. The CDR3 contains 12 residues. Germline V gene lookup returns CDR1 MDHEN and CDR2 SYDVKM. This CDR3 reads CASEQANTEAFF. CDR3 DNA: TGTGCCAGCGAGCAGGCGAACACTGAAGCTTTCTTT.